These 28 T cell receptor beta chains share one sample of origin, sequenced in a study of blood T cells in healthy people across ages. For the second PCR, which ran for 7 to 11 cycles, a sample-barcoded 5' primer and a J-beta primer mix were used. Via MiXCR, TCRdb re-called the 5' RACE reads, giving one row per CDR3 protein. The sample has some 690,000 distinct CDR3 sequences, 22% seen once. The sample was blood. These receptors were collected from an older man in good health.

The chain recombines TRBV7-9 with TRBJ1-2; TRBD1 is a possible D gene (6 bases). The CDR3 is made up of 13 amino acids. The V end was cut by 6 bases, the J end by 8 bases, with 16 bases between. Per germline, CDR1 SEHNR and CDR2 FQNEAQ (reference sequence). This CDR3 reads CASRIQGQRGYTF. The CDR3 DNA reads as TGTGCCAGCAGGATACAGGGTCAGAGGGGCTACACCTTC.

This chain links TRBV6-2 or TRBV6-3 with TRBJ2-7, with 7 positions matching TRBD2. This CDR3 is 15 amino acids long. V dropped 4 bases and J dropped 3; count of bases not matched to a gene: 9. Germline-derived CDR1 and CDR2 are MNHEY and SVGEGT. The CDR3 sequence: CASSWMAGANYEQYV. DNA for the CDR3: TGTGCCAGCAGTTGGATGGCGGGAGCCAACTACGAGCAGTACGTC.

The rearrangement joins TRBV12-3 or TRBV12-4 to TRBJ2-7; 13 bases are a match to TRBD2. The J call is uncertain, as TRBJ2-1 better fits the DNA end. This CDR3 is built from 16 residues. The CDR3 DNA sequence: TGTGCCAGCAGTGACCCCGGACTAGCGGGGGAAAATGAGCAGTTCTTC. As protein: CASSDPGLAGENEQFF.

There are a few counts of this clonotype. The chain carries TRBV7-9 and TRBJ2-3, with 11 bases that match TRBD2. Germline V gene sequence: CDR1 SEHNR, CDR2 FQNEAQ (reference sequence). J was trimmed by 5 bases and V by 5 bases; bases with no gene match: 6. The CDR3 runs to 15 residues. This CDR3 is CASSPGGTSGDTQYF. Written as DNA, the CDR3 is TGTGCCAGCAGCCCTGGTGGGACTAGCGGAGATACGCAGTATTTT.

The J gene is TRBJ2-3, the V gene TRBV6-2 or TRBV6-3; D possibly uses TRBD1 or TRBD2 (5 bases each). V was cut by 7 bases and J by 2 bases, with 16 bases left in between. Germline loops: CDR1 MNHEY, CDR2 SVGEGT. This CDR3 is built from 15 residues. CDR3 residues: CASIQGPRDTDTQYF. DNA for the CDR3: TGTGCCAGCATCCAGGGACCGAGGGACACAGATACGCAGTATTTT.

This clonotype showed up just a few times. The rearrangement uses TRBV2 and TRBJ1-2; D is unresolved. The length of the CDR3 is 14 residues. The germline V and J ends were trimmed by 6 bases and 0 bases, with 11 bases remaining between them. Germline-derived CDR1 and CDR2 are SNHLY and FYNNEI. DNA of the CDR3: TGTGCCAGCAGGTCCGCAGGATCTAACTATGGCTACACCTTC. Its protein product is CASRSAGSNYGYTF.

This clonotype came up a few times. Its ends do not fully match the called genes, so a read error is possible. This chain connects TRBV15 to TRBJ2-5; possible D gene TRBD2, 6 bases. This CDR3 is 14 amino acids long. The germline gives CDR1 LNHNV, CDR2 YYDKDF (reference sequence). CDR3 DNA: TGTGCCACCAGCAGAGATCTGCGGGGTACCTCAGAGTTCTTC. It yields the protein CATSRDLRGTSEFF.

This clonotype occurred a few times. The CDR3: CASSQDDSGVTQYF. Here the CDR3 DNA reads TGCGCCAGCAGCCAAGATGATTCGGGAGTTACGCAGTATTTT. This rearrangement joins TRBV4-1 to TRBJ2-3, with D perhaps matching TRBD2 (6 bases). The CDR3 covers 14 residues. Trimming took off 0 bases at V and 8 bases at J, with 12 bases between the two ends. Germline CDR1 reads MGHRA; CDR2 reads YSYEKL.

The rearrangement links TRBV11-2 to TRBJ1-5; D remains unclear. V shed 4 bases and J shed 0 bases, with 7 bases lying between them. Germline assignment: CDR1 SGHAT and CDR2 FQNNGV. The CDR3 is made up of 14 amino acids. The CDR3 loop is CASSWTDSNQPQHF. CDR3 nucleotide sequence: TGTGCCAGCAGCTGGACCGATAGCAATCAGCCCCAGCATTTT.

In this sample, this clonotype turned up a few times. This sequence joins TRBV30 and TRBJ1-2; unclear D gene. The germline CDR1 and CDR2 sequences are GTSNPN and SVGIG (reference sequence). Deletions cut 6 bases from V and 5 bases from J, with 13 bases between. This CDR3 spans 12 amino acids. Here the CDR3 DNA reads TGTGCCTGCCTCGAGGAGGTTTATGGCTACACCTTC. This gives the protein CACLEEVYGYTF. Based on the CDR3 plus reference TRBV30 and TRBJ1-2, the full variable domain is SQTIHQWPATLVQPVGSPLSLECTVEGTSNPNLYWYRQAAGRGLQLLFYSVGIGQISSEVPQNLSASRPQDRQFILSSKKLLLSDSGFYLCACLEEVYGYTFGSGTRLTVV.

The chain carries TRBV20-1 and TRBJ2-4; no clear D. Trimming shortened V by 5 bases and J by 7 bases, and 15 bases separated the two germline ends. CDR1 and CDR2 (germline): DFQATT, SNEGSKA (reference sequence). The CDR3 contains 13 residues. The CDR3 loop reads CSADDSRGNIQYF. The CDR3 bases are TGCAGTGCTGACGACTCGAGAGGCAACATTCAGTACTTC.

CDR3 loop: CASSSTGQGSGEQYF. The CDR3 region has the DNA TGTGCCAGCAGCTCGACCGGACAGGGCTCGGGAGAGCAGTACTTC. The rearrangement joins TRBV7-6 to TRBJ2-5; 8 bases align to TRBD1. There are 15 residues in the CDR3. With V trimmed by 4 bases and J by 11 bases, 15 bases remained unmatched. Germline V gene data show CDR1 as SGHVS and CDR2 as FNYEAQ.

The J gene is TRBJ2-7, the V gene TRBV10-3; TRBD1 might be the D (6 bases). This CDR3 spans 11 amino acids. Germline V lookup: CDR1 ENHRY, CDR2 SYGVKD. Trimming shortened V by 6 bases and J by 7 bases, and 10 bases separated the two germline ends. CDR3 in amino acids: CAISNQGEQYF. The CDR3 nucleotides read TGTGCCATCAGCAACCAGGGGGAGCAGTACTTC.

This chain uses TRBV6-5 with TRBJ1-2; TRBD1 matches 8 bases. CDR1 and CDR2 from the germline V gene are MNHEY and SVGAGI. V shed 2 bases, J shed 7 bases, and the junction held 3 bases outside the gene matches. The CDR3 is made up of 13 amino acids. The CDR3 coding sequence is TGTGCCAGCAGTTACGACAGGGGCTTTGGCTACACCTTC. Translation gives CASSYDRGFGYTF.

The J gene is TRBJ1-3, the V gene TRBV12-3 or TRBV12-4, with 7 bases that match TRBD1. There are 16 residues in the CDR3. V lost 6 bases, J lost 0 bases, and 8 bases stayed unmatched. The CDR3 coding sequence is TGTGCCAGCAGCCCACAGGGGCAAAGCTCTGGAAACACCATATATTTT. This gives the protein CASSPQGQSSGNTIYF.

This clonotype came up a few times. The chain combines TRBV24-1 with TRBJ2-2; D might be TRBD2 (6 bases). The V gene's germline CDR1 is KGHDR and CDR2 SFDVKD. The CDR3 runs 14 residues. V was shortened by 4 bases and J by 8 bases, with 13 bases between the two germline ends. The DNA for the CDR3 is TGTGCCACCAGTGACCCCGCGCGGGGAGGGGAGCTGTTTTTT. It specifies CATSDPARGGELFF.

CDR3 in amino acids: CASSIGGQTIQPQHF. CDR3 sequence (DNA): TGTGCCAGTAGTATAGGTGGGCAGACGATCCAGCCCCAGCATTTT. The rearrangement uses TRBV19 and TRBJ1-5; D is undetermined. The V gene lost 1 base and the J gene lost 7 bases, with 14 bases spanning the gap. The germline V gene has CDR1 LNHDA and CDR2 SQIVND (reference sequence). There are 15 residues in the CDR3.

There are a few counts of this clonotype. The chain couples TRBV11-2 to TRBJ2-1; 7 bases agree with TRBD2. With V trimmed by 5 bases and J by 0 bases, 4 bases remained unmatched. The CDR3 spans 15 residues. CDR1 is SGHAT and CDR2 is FQNNGV in the germline V gene. CDR3 sequence: CASSELAISYNEQFF. CDR3 bases: TGTGCCAGCAGCGAACTAGCGATCTCCTACAATGAGCAGTTCTTC.

In its sample, this clonotype was seen a few times. The rearrangement uses TRBV4-3 and TRBJ1-5, with 9 bases fitting TRBD1. From germline, CDR1 is LGHNA and CDR2 YSLEER. The CDR3 extends over 19 amino acids. Trimming removed 2 bases from V and 0 bases from J; junction bases left unmatched: 11. CDR3 in DNA: TGCGCCAGCAGCCAAAAGGGACAGGGAAAAAAGGATAGCAATCAGCCCCAGCATTTT. Translated, it gives CASSQKGQGKKDSNQPQHF.

In DNA, the CDR3 is TGTGCCAGCAGATCCCCTAAGGAAGAGACCCAGTACTTC. As protein: CASRSPKEETQYF. The rearrangement uses TRBV12-3 or TRBV12-4 and TRBJ2-5; D uncertain. The CDR3 sequence is 13 residues long. Trimming left V 6 bases short and J 3 bases short, with 11 bases between.

The genes are TRBV18 and TRBJ2-5; the D is unclear. The J call may not be correct, given that the DNA end is closer to TRBJ2-7. The germline V gene encodes CDR1 KGHSH and CDR2 LQKENI. CDR3 length equals 14 residues. The CDR3 DNA sequence: TGTGCCAGCTCAGCTGGCCCGACCCCGAACGAGCAGTACGTC. Its translation: CASSAGPTPNEQYV.

DNA for the CDR3: TGTGCCAGCAGTGAACCCGAAGCCCAGCCCCAGCATTTT. Translated: CASSEPEAQPQHF. This rearrangement joins TRBV2 to TRBJ1-5; D gene unclear. Trimming took off 2 bases at V and 7 bases at J, with 9 bases between the two ends. The length of the CDR3 is 13 residues. Germline V gene lookup returns CDR1 SNHLY and CDR2 FYNNEI. The full variable domain, completed using reference TRBV2 and TRBJ1-5, is EPEVTQTPSHQVTQMGQEVILRCVPISNHLYFYWYRQILGQKVEFLVSFYNNEISEKSEIFDDQFSVERPDGSNFTLKIRSTKLEDSAMYFCASSEPEAQPQHFGDGTRLSIL.

The V gene is TRBV20-1, the J gene TRBJ2-3; 11 bases agree with TRBD2. Unmatched junction bases numbered 7, after V lost 0 bases and J lost 2 bases. The CDR3 sequence is 17 residues long. The V gene's germline CDR1 is DFQATT and CDR2 SNEGSKA (reference sequence). CDR3 loop: CSARDFRLAGPTDTQYF. CDR3 sequence (DNA): TGCAGTGCTAGAGATTTCAGACTAGCGGGGCCCACAGATACGCAGTATTTT.

The chain carries TRBV5-1 and TRBJ2-2; D unclear. The CDR3 spans 15 residues. Germline CDR1 and CDR2: SGHRS and YFSETQ. Trimming pared 5 bases from V and 3 bases from J, leaving 14 bases between. DNA for the CDR3: TGCGCCAGCAGGGTCGGCGCTCTTGACACCGGGGAGCTGTTTTTT. Translating gives CASRVGALDTGELFF. Full variable domain (missing parts from reference TRBV5-1 and TRBJ2-2): KAGVTQTPRYLIKTRGQQVTLSCSPISGHRSVSWYQQTPGQGLQFLFEYFSETQRNKGNFPGRFSGRQFSNSRSEMNVSTLELGDSALYLCASRVGALDTGELFFGEGSRLTVL.

This clonotype has just a few counts. The V gene is TRBV29-1, the J gene TRBJ1-2, with TRBD1 matching over 7 bases. V dropped 3 bases and J dropped 3; count of bases not matched to a gene: 10. CDR1 and CDR2 (germline): SQVTM, ANQGSEA. The CDR3 is made up of 15 amino acids. This chain's CDR3 is CSVDGLNRGDYGYTF. DNA of the CDR3: TGCAGCGTTGATGGGTTGAACAGGGGCGACTATGGCTACACCTTC.

The rearrangement links TRBV18 to TRBJ2-3, with a weak D call TRBD2 (6 bases). The germline V gene encodes CDR1 KGHSH and CDR2 LQKENI. Trimming removed 1 base from V and 2 bases from J, with 13 bases in between. The CDR3 contains 16 residues. Here the CDR3 reads CASSPLGGAFTDTQYF. DNA of the CDR3: TGTGCCAGCTCACCACTGGGAGGCGCCTTCACAGATACGCAGTATTTT.

This clonotype occurred a few times. The junction and the germline gene differ at one end; a read error may be behind it. This chain uses TRBV10-3 with TRBJ2-1, with a tentative D call TRBD2 (6 bases). This CDR3 spans 13 amino acids. The germline CDR1 and CDR2 sequences are ENHRY and SYGVKD. CDR3 residues: CAISESPSDEQFF. As DNA, the CDR3 is TGTGCTATCAGTGAGTCGCCTAGCGATGAGCAGTTCTTC.

The sample holds many counts of this clonotype. The chain joins TRBV28 to TRBJ2-3; maybe TRBD2 (6 bases). There are 13 residues in the CDR3. Trimming left V 10 bases short and J 2 bases short, with 13 bases between. The germline CDR1 and CDR2 sequences are MDHEN and SYDVKM. For the CDR3, the DNA is TGTGCCATCTGGGACTCCAACACAGATACGCAGTATTTT. Encoded protein: CAIWDSNTDTQYF. Looking up the rest from reference TRBV28 and TRBJ2-3 gives the full variable domain: DVKVTQSSRYLVKRTGEKVFLECVQDMDHENMFWYRQDPGLGLRLIYFSYDVKMKEKGDIPEGYSVSREKKERFSLILESASTNQTSMYLCAIWDSNTDTQYFGPGTRLTVL.